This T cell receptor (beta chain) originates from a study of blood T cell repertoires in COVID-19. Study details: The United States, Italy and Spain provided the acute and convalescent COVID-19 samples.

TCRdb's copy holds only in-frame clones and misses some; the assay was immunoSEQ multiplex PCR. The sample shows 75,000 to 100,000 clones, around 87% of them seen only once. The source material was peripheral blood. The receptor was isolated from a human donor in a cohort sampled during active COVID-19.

CDR3 bases: TGTGCCAGTAGTATTATTCTAGCGAACACTGAAGCTTTCTTT. Translation gives CASSIILANTEAFF. The chain combines TRBV19 with TRBJ1-1; no clear D gene. The length of the CDR3 is 14 residues. With 3 bases removed from V and 1 base from J, the gap between germline ends came to 9 bases. Germline CDR1 LNHDA, CDR2 SQIVND (reference sequence).